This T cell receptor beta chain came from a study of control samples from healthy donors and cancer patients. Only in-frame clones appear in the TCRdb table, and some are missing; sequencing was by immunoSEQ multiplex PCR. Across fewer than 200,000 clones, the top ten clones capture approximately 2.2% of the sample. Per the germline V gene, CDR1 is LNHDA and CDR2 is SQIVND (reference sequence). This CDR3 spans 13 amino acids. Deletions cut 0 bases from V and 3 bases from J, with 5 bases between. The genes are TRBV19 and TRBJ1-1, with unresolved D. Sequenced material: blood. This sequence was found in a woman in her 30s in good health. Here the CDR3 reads CASSIDSDTEAFF. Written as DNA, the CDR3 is TGTGCCAGTAGTATAGATTCTGACACTGAAGCTTTCTTT.